These T cell receptor beta chains were read from a single sample in a study of cytomegalovirus exposure and HLA in healthy donors. Data came from immunoSEQ multiplex PCR; TCRdb stores just in-frame clones and leaves some out. The repertoire holds just under 75,000 clones, with about 94% as singletons. Sequencing was carried out using PBMCs. These receptors were collected from a woman in her late teens or twenties in good health and CMV-seropositive. CDR3s include the opening cysteine and the closing phenylalanine or tryptophan. Fields, in order: D gene, J gene, clone size, V gene, CDR3 protein, CDR3 DNA. The D gene is left open where the match is weak. Part of the rows lack a size; the others show once, few, many or a class for expanded clones.

D gene: TRBD2; J gene: TRBJ2-1; clone size: -; V gene: TRBV5-1; CDR3 protein: CASSSTSGGNEQFF; CDR3 DNA: TGCGCCAGCAGCTCGACTAGCGGAGGCAATGAGCAGTTCTTC
D gene: -; J gene: TRBJ2-1; clone size: -; V gene: TRBV4-2; CDR3 protein: CASSQDTGRDSNSRYNEQFF; CDR3 DNA: TGTGCCAGCAGCCAAGACACAGGCCGGGACTCTAACTCTAGGTACAATGAGCAGTTCTTC
D gene: -; J gene: TRBJ1-5; clone size: -; V gene: TRBV6-1; CDR3 protein: CASSEEGQSYQPQHF; CDR3 DNA: TGTGCCAGCAGTGAGGAGGGTCAGAGCTATCAGCCCCAGCATTTT
D gene: -; J gene: TRBJ2-7; clone size: -; V gene: TRBV5-4; CDR3 protein: CASSWGPTAYEQYF; CDR3 DNA: TGTGCCAGCAGCTGGGGCCCGACAGCCTACGAGCAGTACTTC
D gene: -; J gene: TRBJ1-1; clone size: -; V gene: TRBV2; CDR3 protein: CASSENRNTEAFF; CDR3 DNA: TGTGCCAGCAGTGAAAACAGGAACACTGAAGCTTTCTTT
D gene: -; J gene: TRBJ2-7; clone size: -; V gene: TRBV6-1; CDR3 protein: CASSEAPVLAYEQYF; CDR3 DNA: TGTGCCAGCAGTGAAGCGCCGGTCCTGGCCTACGAGCAGTACTTC
D gene: -; J gene: TRBJ1-1; clone size: once; V gene: TRBV6-5; CDR3 protein: CASSYSTVGGVTEAFF; CDR3 DNA: TGTGCCAGCAGTTACTCGACGGTGGGAGGGGTCACTGAAGCTTTCTTT
D gene: -; J gene: TRBJ1-6; clone size: -; V gene: TRBV11-2; CDR3 protein: CASAGYSSYNSPLHF; CDR3 DNA: TGTGCCAGCGCCGGCTACAGCTCCTATAATTCACCCCTCCACTTT
D gene: TRBD1; J gene: TRBJ2-1; clone size: few; V gene: TRBV6-4; CDR3 protein: CASSDSAGTGNEQFF; CDR3 DNA: TGTGCCAGCAGTGACTCGGCCGGGACAGGCAATGAGCAGTTCTTC
D gene: -; J gene: TRBJ2-2; clone size: -; V gene: TRBV19; CDR3 protein: CASSLARNTGELFF; CDR3 DNA: TGTGCCAGTAGCCTAGCACGAAACACCGGGGAGCTGTTTTTT
D gene: -; J gene: TRBJ1-1; clone size: once; V gene: TRBV4-1; CDR3 protein: CASSQDHVQGFNTEAFF; CDR3 DNA: TGCGCCAGCAGCCAAGATCACGTCCAGGGTTTTAACACTGAAGCTTTCTTT
D gene: -; J gene: TRBJ2-1; clone size: -; V gene: TRBV29-1; CDR3 protein: CSVDGSWGNEQFF; CDR3 DNA: TGCAGCGTGGACGGGAGTTGGGGCAATGAGCAGTTCTTC
D gene: TRBD1; J gene: TRBJ2-4; clone size: -; V gene: TRBV27; CDR3 protein: CASSLSRTGLGIQYF; CDR3 DNA: TGTGCCAGCAGTTTATCTCGGACAGGCCTGGGGATTCAGTACTTC
D gene: TRBD1; J gene: TRBJ2-3; clone size: -; V gene: TRBV6-1; CDR3 protein: CASSAQGAETDTQYF; CDR3 DNA: TGTGCCAGCAGTGCTCAGGGGGCTGAAACAGATACGCAGTATTTT
D gene: -; J gene: TRBJ1-2; clone size: once; V gene: TRBV6-1; CDR3 protein: CASSLGPGGRDGYTF; CDR3 DNA: TGTGCCAGCAGCCTCGGGCCTGGAGGAAGGGATGGCTACACCTTC
D gene: -; J gene: TRBJ1-2; clone size: -; V gene: TRBV11-2; CDR3 protein: CASSLGLGYGYTF; CDR3 DNA: TGTGCCAGCAGCTTGGGACTGGGATATGGCTACACCTTC
D gene: -; J gene: TRBJ1-5; clone size: -; V gene: TRBV6-6; CDR3 protein: CASSPRVGQPQHF; CDR3 DNA: TGTGCCAGCAGTCCCAGGGTCGGTCAGCCCCAGCATTTT
D gene: TRBD1; J gene: TRBJ1-2; clone size: -; V gene: TRBV7-9; CDR3 protein: CASTDGDRGRNYGYTF; CDR3 DNA: TGTGCCAGCACCGACGGGGACAGGGGAAGAAACTATGGCTACACCTTC
D gene: TRBD1; J gene: TRBJ1-1; clone size: -; V gene: TRBV28; CDR3 protein: CATYSGTGYTEAFF; CDR3 DNA: TGTGCCACCTACTCGGGGACAGGGTACACTGAAGCTTTCTTT
D gene: -; J gene: TRBJ2-7; clone size: -; V gene: TRBV28; CDR3 protein: CASTRQLAYEQYF; CDR3 DNA: TGTGCCAGCACTAGACAGTTAGCCTACGAGCAGTACTTC
D gene: TRBD2; J gene: TRBJ2-3; clone size: once; V gene: TRBV14; CDR3 protein: CASSQVYSGRAPPDTQYF; CDR3 DNA: TGTGCCAGCAGCCAAGTGTACAGCGGGAGGGCCCCCCCAGATACGCAGTATTTT
D gene: TRBD1; J gene: TRBJ2-7; clone size: -; V gene: TRBV5-1; CDR3 protein: CASSSGQGWEQYF; CDR3 DNA: TGCGCCAGCAGCTCCGGACAGGGGTGGGAGCAGTACTTC
D gene: TRBD1; J gene: TRBJ1-2; clone size: few; V gene: TRBV11-1; CDR3 protein: CASSSWSDGQGDYGYTF; CDR3 DNA: TGTGCCAGCAGCTCGTGGTCAGACGGACAGGGCGACTATGGCTACACCTTC
D gene: -; J gene: TRBJ2-5; clone size: -; V gene: TRBV5-6; CDR3 protein: CASSSRDTPYQETQYF; CDR3 DNA: TGTGCCAGCAGCTCACGGGACACCCCGTACCAAGAGACCCAGTACTTC
D gene: TRBD2; J gene: TRBJ2-1; clone size: -; V gene: TRBV28; CDR3 protein: CASRPPQGAGAYNEQFF; CDR3 DNA: TGTGCCAGCAGGCCGCCCCAGGGAGCGGGAGCATACAATGAGCAGTTCTTC
D gene: -; J gene: TRBJ2-3; clone size: once; V gene: TRBV9; CDR3 protein: CASSVTQVNTQYF; CDR3 DNA: TGTGCCAGCAGCGTAACCCAGGTTAATACGCAGTATTTT
D gene: -; J gene: TRBJ2-2; clone size: -; V gene: TRBV9; CDR3 protein: CASSLASGNTGELFF; CDR3 DNA: TGTGCCAGCAGTTTAGCTTCCGGAAACACCGGGGAGCTGTTTTTT
D gene: TRBD1; J gene: TRBJ2-1; clone size: -; V gene: TRBV28; CDR3 protein: CASRGTGVTYNEQFF; CDR3 DNA: TGTGCCAGCCGGGGGACAGGCGTAACCTACAATGAGCAGTTCTTC
D gene: TRBD1; J gene: TRBJ2-5; clone size: -; V gene: TRBV2; CDR3 protein: CASSELVGRGGETQYF; CDR3 DNA: TGTGCCAGCAGTGAGTTAGTAGGTCGAGGGGGCGAGACCCAGTACTTC
D gene: -; J gene: TRBJ1-1; clone size: -; V gene: TRBV28; CDR3 protein: CASSLLMGSGTEAFF; CDR3 DNA: TGTGCCAGCAGTTTACTTATGGGTTCGGGCACTGAAGCTTTCTTT
D gene: -; J gene: TRBJ1-6; clone size: -; V gene: TRBV7-2; CDR3 protein: CASSETYNSPLHF; CDR3 DNA: TGTGCCAGCAGCGAGACCTATAATTCACCCCTCCACTTT
D gene: -; J gene: TRBJ2-1; clone size: -; V gene: TRBV10-3; CDR3 protein: CAISSDRVGVSGRSNWDNEQFF; CDR3 DNA: TGTGCCATCAGTTCGGACAGGGTGGGTGTAAGCGGGAGGTCAAATTGGGACAATGAGCAGTTCTTC
D gene: TRBD2; J gene: TRBJ2-7; clone size: once; V gene: TRBV19; CDR3 protein: CASSIREGFYEQYF; CDR3 DNA: TGTGCCAGTAGTATACGGGAGGGGTTCTACGAGCAGTACTTC
D gene: TRBD2; J gene: TRBJ2-2; clone size: few; V gene: TRBV19; CDR3 protein: CASSPRGAGLNTGELFF; CDR3 DNA: TGTGCCAGTAGTCCCCGGGGAGCGGGGCTGAACACCGGGGAGCTGTTTTTT
D gene: TRBD1; J gene: TRBJ1-2; clone size: -; V gene: TRBV27; CDR3 protein: CASSSGTGLYGYTF; CDR3 DNA: TGTGCCAGCAGTTCCGGGACAGGGCTTTATGGCTACACCTTC
D gene: TRBD2; J gene: TRBJ2-5; clone size: -; V gene: TRBV28; CDR3 protein: CASSFGLDRAGETQYF; CDR3 DNA: TGTGCCAGCAGTTTCGGTCTCGACCGAGCGGGGGAGACCCAGTACTTC
D gene: TRBD1; J gene: TRBJ1-1; clone size: -; V gene: TRBV7-9; CDR3 protein: CASSPRTGVWNTEAFF; CDR3 DNA: TGTGCCAGCAGCCCCAGGACAGGGGTGTGGAACACTGAAGCTTTCTTT
D gene: -; J gene: TRBJ2-7; clone size: -; V gene: TRBV28; CDR3 protein: CASGGHEQYF; CDR3 DNA: TGTGCCAGCGGAGGCCACGAGCAGTACTTC
D gene: -; J gene: TRBJ1-1; clone size: -; V gene: TRBV28; CDR3 protein: CGLSNPPYDSYANTEAFF; CDR3 DNA: TGTGGACTCTCTAACCCCCCTTACGATTCATACGCGAACACTGAAGCTTTCTTT
D gene: -; J gene: TRBJ1-2; clone size: -; V gene: TRBV7-8; CDR3 protein: CASSSLPGYGYTF; CDR3 DNA: TGTGCCAGCAGCTCGCTCCCGGGCTATGGCTACACCTTC
D gene: -; J gene: TRBJ2-1; clone size: -; V gene: TRBV7-2; CDR3 protein: CASTASGSYNEQFF; CDR3 DNA: TGTGCCAGCACCGCGTCGGGCTCCTACAATGAGCAGTTCTTC
D gene: -; J gene: TRBJ1-1; clone size: once; V gene: TRBV4-1; CDR3 protein: CASSQDTGGYTEAFF; CDR3 DNA: TGCGCCAGCAGCCAAGATACGGGGGGATACACTGAAGCTTTCTTT
D gene: TRBD2; J gene: TRBJ2-1; clone size: -; V gene: TRBV11-2; CDR3 protein: CASSSSSGNNEQFF; CDR3 DNA: TGTGCCAGCAGCTCGTCTAGCGGGAACAATGAGCAGTTCTTC